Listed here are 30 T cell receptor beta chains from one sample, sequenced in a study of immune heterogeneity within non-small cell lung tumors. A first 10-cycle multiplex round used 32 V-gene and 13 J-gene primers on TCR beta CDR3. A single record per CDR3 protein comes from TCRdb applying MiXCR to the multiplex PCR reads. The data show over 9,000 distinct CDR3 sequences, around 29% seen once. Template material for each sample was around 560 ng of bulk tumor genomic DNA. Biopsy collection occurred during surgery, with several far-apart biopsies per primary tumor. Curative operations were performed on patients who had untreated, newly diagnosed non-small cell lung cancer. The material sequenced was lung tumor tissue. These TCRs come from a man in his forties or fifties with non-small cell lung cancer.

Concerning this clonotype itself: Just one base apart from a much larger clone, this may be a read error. The CDR3 spells CASGQPYQHQHF. The CDR3 DNA reads as TGTGCCAGCGGACAGCCATATCAGCACCAGCATTTT. The V call is TRBV6-1, the J call TRBJ1-5, with a possible D match to TRBD1 (6 bases). The CDR3 spans 12 residues. Germline V gene lookup returns CDR1 MNHNS and CDR2 SASEGT.

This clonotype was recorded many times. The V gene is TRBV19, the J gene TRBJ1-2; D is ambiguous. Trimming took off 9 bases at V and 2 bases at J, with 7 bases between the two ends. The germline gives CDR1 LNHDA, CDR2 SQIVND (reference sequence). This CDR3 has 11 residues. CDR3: CASERNYGYTF. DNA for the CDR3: TGTGCCAGCGAGCGAAACTATGGCTACACCTTC.

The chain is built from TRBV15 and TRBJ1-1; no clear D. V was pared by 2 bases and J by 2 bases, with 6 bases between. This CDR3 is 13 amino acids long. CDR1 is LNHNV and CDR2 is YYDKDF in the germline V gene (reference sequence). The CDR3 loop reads CATSRQLNTEAFF. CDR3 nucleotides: TGTGCCACCAGCAGACAACTCAACACTGAAGCTTTCTTT.

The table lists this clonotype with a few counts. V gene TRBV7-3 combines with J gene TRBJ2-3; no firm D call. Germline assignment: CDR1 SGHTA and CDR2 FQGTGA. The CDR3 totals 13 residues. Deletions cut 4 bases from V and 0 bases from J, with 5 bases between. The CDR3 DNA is TGTGCCAGCAGCTCGGGTAGCACAGATACGCAGTATTTT. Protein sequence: CASSSGSTDTQYF.

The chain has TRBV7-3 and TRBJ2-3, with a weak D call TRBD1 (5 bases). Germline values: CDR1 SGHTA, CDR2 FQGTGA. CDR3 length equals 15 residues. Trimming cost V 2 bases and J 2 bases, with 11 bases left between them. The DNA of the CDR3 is TGTGCCAGCAGCTTACAGGGATTTATCACAGATACGCAGTATTTT. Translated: CASSLQGFITDTQYF. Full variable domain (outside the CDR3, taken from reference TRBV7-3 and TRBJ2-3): GAGVSQTPSNKVTEKGKYVELRCDPISGHTALYWYRQSLGQGPEFLIYFQGTGAADDSGLPNDRFFAVRPEGSVSTLKIQRTERGDSAVYLCASSLQGFITDTQYFGPGTRLTVL.

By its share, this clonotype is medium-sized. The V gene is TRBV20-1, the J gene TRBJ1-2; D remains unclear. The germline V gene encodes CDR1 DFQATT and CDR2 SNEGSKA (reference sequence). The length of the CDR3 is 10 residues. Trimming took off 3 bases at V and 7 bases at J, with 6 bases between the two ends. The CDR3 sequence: CSASGVGYTF. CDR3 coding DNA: TGCAGTGCTAGTGGAGTTGGCTACACCTTC.

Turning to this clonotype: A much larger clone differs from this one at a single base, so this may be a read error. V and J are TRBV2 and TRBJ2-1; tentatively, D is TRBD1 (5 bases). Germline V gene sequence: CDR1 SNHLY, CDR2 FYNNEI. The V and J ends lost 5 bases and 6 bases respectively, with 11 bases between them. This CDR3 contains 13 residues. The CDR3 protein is CASSRQKPNEQFF. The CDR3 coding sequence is TGTGCCAGCAGTCGACAGAAACCCAATGAGCAGTTCTTC.

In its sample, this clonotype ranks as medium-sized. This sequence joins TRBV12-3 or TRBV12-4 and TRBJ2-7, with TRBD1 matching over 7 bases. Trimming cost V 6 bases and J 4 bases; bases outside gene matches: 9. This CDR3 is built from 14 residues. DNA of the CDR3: TGTGCCAGCAGCCCGACAGGGTCTCGTTACGAGCAGTACTTC. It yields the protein CASSPTGSRYEQYF.

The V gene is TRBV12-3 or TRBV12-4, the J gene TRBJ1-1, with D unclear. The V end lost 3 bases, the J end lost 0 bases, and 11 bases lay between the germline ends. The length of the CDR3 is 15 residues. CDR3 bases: TGTGCCAGCAGTTTTCTTAGGGAGATGAACACTGAAGCTTTCTTT. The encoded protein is CASSFLREMNTEAFF.

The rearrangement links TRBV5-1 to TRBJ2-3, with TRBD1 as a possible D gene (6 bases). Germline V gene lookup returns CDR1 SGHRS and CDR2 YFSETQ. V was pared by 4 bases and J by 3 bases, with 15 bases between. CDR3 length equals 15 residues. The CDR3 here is CASSPRVRGTDTQYF. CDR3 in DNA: TGCGCCAGCAGCCCGAGGGTCAGGGGTACAGATACGCAGTATTTT. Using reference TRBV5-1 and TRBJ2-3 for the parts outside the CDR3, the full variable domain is KAGVTQTPRYLIKTRGQQVTLSCSPISGHRSVSWYQQTPGQGLQFLFEYFSETQRNKGNFPGRFSGRQFSNSRSEMNVSTLELGDSALYLCASSPRVRGTDTQYFGPGTRLTVL.

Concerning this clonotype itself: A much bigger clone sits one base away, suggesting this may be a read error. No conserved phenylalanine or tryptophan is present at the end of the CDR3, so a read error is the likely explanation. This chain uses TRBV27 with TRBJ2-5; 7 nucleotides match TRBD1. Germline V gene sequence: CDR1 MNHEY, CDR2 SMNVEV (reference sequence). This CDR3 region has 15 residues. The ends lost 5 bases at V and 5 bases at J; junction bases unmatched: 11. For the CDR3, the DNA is TGTGCCAGCAGTACTCGACAGGGATCTTGGGAGACCCAGTACTTA. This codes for CASSTRQGSWETQYL.

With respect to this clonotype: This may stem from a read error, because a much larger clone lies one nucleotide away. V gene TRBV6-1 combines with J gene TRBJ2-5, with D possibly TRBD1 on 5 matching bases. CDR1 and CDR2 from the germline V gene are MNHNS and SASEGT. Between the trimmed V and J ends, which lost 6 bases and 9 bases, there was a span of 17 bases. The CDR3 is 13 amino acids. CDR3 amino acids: CASSQTEKESQYF. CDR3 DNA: TGTGCCAGCAGCCAGACAGAGAAGGAGTCCCAGTACTTC.

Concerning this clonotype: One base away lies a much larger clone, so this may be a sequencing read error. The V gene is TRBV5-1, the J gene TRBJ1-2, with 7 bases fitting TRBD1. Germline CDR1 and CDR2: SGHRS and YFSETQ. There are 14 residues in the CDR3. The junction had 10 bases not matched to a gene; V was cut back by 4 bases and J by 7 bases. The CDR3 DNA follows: TGCGCCAGCAGCAACGTACAGGGGCACGGTGGCTACACCTTC. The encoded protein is CASSNVQGHGGYTF.

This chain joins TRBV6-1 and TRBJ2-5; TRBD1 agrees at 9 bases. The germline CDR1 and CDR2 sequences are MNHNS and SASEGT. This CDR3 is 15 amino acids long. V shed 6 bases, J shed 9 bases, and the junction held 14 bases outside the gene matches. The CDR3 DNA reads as TGTGCCAGCAGCCCGAACAGGGGGCCTCTCCGGCCCCAGTACTTC. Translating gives CASSPNRGPLRPQYF.

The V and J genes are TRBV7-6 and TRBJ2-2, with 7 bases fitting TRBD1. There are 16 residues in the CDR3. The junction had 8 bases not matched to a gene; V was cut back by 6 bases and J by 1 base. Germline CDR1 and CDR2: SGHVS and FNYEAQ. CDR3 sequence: CASSYGTVLNTGELFF. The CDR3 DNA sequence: TGTGCCAGCAGTTACGGGACAGTCCTGAACACCGGGGAGCTGTTTTTT.

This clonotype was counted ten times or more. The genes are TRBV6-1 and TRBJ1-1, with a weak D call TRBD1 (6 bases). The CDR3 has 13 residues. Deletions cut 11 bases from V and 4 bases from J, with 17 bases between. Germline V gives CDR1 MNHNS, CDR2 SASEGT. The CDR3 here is CACHAGGSTEAFF. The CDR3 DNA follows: TGTGCCTGCCACGCGGGGGGCAGCACTGAAGCTTTCTTT.

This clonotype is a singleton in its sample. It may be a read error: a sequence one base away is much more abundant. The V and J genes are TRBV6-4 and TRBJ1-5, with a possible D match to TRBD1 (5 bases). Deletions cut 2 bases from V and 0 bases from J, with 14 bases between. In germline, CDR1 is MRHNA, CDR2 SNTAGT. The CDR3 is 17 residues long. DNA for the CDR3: TGTGCCAGCAGTGACGGACATGCAGAATATAGCAATCAGCCCCAGCATTTT. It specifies CASSDGHAEYSNQPQHF.

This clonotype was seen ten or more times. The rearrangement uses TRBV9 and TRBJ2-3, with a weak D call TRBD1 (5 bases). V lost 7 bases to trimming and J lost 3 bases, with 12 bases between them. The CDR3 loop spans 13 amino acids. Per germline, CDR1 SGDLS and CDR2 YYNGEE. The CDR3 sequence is CASADTQTDTQYF. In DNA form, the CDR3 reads TGTGCCAGCGCGGACACCCAGACAGATACGCAGTATTTT.

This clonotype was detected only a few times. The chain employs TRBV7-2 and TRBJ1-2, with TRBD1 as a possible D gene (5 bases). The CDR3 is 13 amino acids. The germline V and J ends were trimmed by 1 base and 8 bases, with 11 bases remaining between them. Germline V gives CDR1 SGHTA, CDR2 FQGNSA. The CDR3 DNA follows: TGTGCCAGCAGCTTAGTTGGGGCGTTAGGCTACACCTTC. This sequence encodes CASSLVGALGYTF.

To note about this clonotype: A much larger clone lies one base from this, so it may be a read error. CDR3 nucleotides: TGTGCCAGCAGATGGGGCACTCGGCAGCCCCAGCATTTT. It encodes CASRWGTRQPQHF. The V call is TRBV12-3 or TRBV12-4, the J call TRBJ1-5; tentatively, D is TRBD1 (5 bases). The CDR3 has 13 amino acids. Trimming left V 6 bases short and J 7 bases short, with 13 bases between.

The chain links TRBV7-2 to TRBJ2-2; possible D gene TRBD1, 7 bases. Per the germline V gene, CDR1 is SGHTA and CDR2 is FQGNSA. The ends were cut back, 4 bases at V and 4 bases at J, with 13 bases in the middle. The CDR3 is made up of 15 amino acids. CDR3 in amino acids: CASSSNQGGTGELFF. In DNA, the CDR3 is TGTGCCAGCAGCTCCAATCAGGGGGGCACCGGGGAGCTGTTTTTT.

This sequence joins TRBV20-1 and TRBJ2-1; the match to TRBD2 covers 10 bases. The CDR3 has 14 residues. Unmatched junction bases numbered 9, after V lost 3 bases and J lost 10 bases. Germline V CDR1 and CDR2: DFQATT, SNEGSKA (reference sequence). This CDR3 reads CSASPAGGPEEQFF. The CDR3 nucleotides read TGCAGTGCTAGTCCAGCGGGAGGGCCGGAGGAGCAGTTCTTC.

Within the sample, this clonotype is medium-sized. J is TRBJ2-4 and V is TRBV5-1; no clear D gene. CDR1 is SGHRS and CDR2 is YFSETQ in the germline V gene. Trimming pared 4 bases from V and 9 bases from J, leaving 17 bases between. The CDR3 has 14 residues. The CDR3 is CASSPSGRESIQYF. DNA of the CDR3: TGCGCCAGCAGCCCGTCCGGGCGAGAAAGCATTCAGTACTTC. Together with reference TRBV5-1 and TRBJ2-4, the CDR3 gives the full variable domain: KAGVTQTPRYLIKTRGQQVTLSCSPISGHRSVSWYQQTPGQGLQFLFEYFSETQRNKGNFPGRFSGRQFSNSRSEMNVSTLELGDSALYLCASSPSGRESIQYFGAGTRLSVL.

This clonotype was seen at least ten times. CDR3 loop: CASSNHPGQNTGELFF. CDR3 coding DNA: TGTGCCAGTAGTAACCACCCGGGACAGAACACCGGGGAGCTGTTTTTT. V and J are TRBV19 and TRBJ2-2, with D maybe TRBD1 (6 bases). V gave up 4 bases and J gave up 1 base, with 13 bases separating them. Germline assignment: CDR1 LNHDA and CDR2 SQIVND (reference sequence). The CDR3 extends over 16 amino acids.

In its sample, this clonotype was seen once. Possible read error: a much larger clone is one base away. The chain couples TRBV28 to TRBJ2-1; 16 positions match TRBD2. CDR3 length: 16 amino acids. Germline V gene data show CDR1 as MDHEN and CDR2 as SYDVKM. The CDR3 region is CDSSPGLAGGWNEQFF. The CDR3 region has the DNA TGTGACAGCAGTCCGGGACTAGCGGGGGGGTGGAATGAGCAGTTCTTC.

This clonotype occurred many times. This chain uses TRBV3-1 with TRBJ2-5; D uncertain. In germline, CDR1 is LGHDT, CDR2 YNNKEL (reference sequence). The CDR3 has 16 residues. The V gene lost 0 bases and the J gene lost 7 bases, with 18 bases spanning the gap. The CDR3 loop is CASSQDPVATRGTQYF. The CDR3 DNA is TGTGCCAGCAGCCAAGACCCAGTGGCTACCCGCGGGACCCAGTACTTC.

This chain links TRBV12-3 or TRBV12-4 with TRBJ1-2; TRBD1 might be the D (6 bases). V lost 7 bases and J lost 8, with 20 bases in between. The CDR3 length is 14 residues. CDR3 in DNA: TGTGCCAGCACCTCGGGGGGGGGCCAGGGAGGCTACACCTTC. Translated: CASTSGGGQGGYTF.

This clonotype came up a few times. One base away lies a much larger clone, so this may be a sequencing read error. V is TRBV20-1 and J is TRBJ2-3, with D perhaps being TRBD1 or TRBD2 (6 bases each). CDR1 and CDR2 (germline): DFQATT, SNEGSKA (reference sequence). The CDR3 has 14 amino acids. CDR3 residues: CIGELEGGTDTQYF. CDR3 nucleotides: TGCATAGGCGAACTAGAGGGGGGTACAGATACGCAGTATTTT.

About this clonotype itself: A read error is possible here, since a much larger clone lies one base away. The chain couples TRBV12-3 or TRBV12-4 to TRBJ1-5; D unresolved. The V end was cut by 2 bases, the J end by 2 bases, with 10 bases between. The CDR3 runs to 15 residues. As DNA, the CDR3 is TGTGCCAGCAGTTTATGGTCAGGCGGCAATCAGCCCCAGCATTTT. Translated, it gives CASSLWSGGNQPQHF.

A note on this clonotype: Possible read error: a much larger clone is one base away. CDR3 nucleotides: TGTGCCAGCAGTTTTTGTCTAGCGGGAGCAGATACGCAGTATTTT. This sequence encodes CASSFCLAGADTQYF. J is TRBJ2-3 and V is TRBV12-3 or TRBV12-4, with 10 bases identical to TRBD2. The CDR3 consists of 15 residues. V shed 3 bases and J 4 bases; nucleotides not matched to a gene: 4.